Sequencing of this TCR beta chain was carried out in a study of Graves' ophthalmopathy and Graves' hyperthyroidism. This CDR3 comprises 16 residues. Trimming removed 4 bases from V and 1 base from J; junction bases left unmatched: 8. RNA transcripts yielded amplified TCR beta CDR3 regions. HTBI-primed first-round RT-PCR preceded second-round multiplex PCR. TCRdb independently ran MiXCR on the multiplex PCR reads; one entry per CDR3 protein. The sample includes about 210,000 distinct CDR3 sequences, roughly 29% of them seen just once. The J gene is TRBJ2-5, the V gene TRBV12-3 or TRBV12-4, with 8 bases fitting TRBD2. Source material: peripheral blood. The TCR was taken from a middle-aged man with Graves' ophthalmopathy. CDR3 nucleotide sequence: TGTGCCAGCAGTTCTATTGTAGCGGGGCCCCAAGAGACCCAGTACTTC. Residues: CASSSIVAGPQETQYF.